This T cell receptor (beta chain) was captured by sequencing in a study of a mutant IDH1 vaccine in newly diagnosed glioma (dated by TCRdb to about 2021). Regarding the complete study: Patients were given eight vaccinations, in weeks 1, 3, 5, 7, 11, 15, 19 and 23, which matched visits V03 through V10. Six visits were used for peripheral blood collection: V03 (baseline), V05, V07, V10, V12 and V13. For exploratory analyses, longitudinal TCRB deep sequencing was carried out in 25 to 30 treated patients wherever samples were available. Of the 30 to 35 treated patients, about 62% were male and approximately 40% were female, and a mean age of 40.4 years was recorded. Before enrollment, patients had received standard therapy of radiotherapy alone, temozolomide alone, or radiochemotherapy with temozolomide; most received the combination. In the chemotherapy-containing groups, vaccination started alongside temozolomide cycles, whereas in patients who had radiotherapy alone it started 4-6 weeks after radiotherapy. Broader findings and caveats from the paper: Pseudoprogression appeared unrelated to alterations in the top peripheral T cell clonotypes detected by TCRB sequencing. According to the authors, sample limitations meant that analyses of patient blood samples could not be reproduced. Selection of PBMC samples for TCRB deep sequencing was based on availability. Immune responses induced by the vaccine were seen in approximately 92% of patients across multiple MHC alleles.

The germline V end is reduced by 5 bases and the J end by 4 bases; junction bases left unmatched: 9. The CDR3 numbers 15 residues from cysteine through phenylalanine. The DNA shown is the 45-base CDR3, in frame from base 1. Looking up the germline V gene (reference sequence) yields CDR1 LNHDA and CDR2 SQIVND. This clone was seen a few times. The antigen it binds to is not known. Base quality data are lacking; no much larger clone is found one base away. According to the study, the label for this sample's time point signals: week 11, during vaccination. A 20-mer mutant IDH1 peptide at 300 micrograms in Montanide made up each vaccine dose, which was injected subcutaneously together with topical imiquimod. Newly diagnosed WHO grade 3 or 4 IDH1-mutant astrocytomas showing loss of nuclear ATRX were present in the donors. The samples were drawn from NOA16, a multicentre, single-arm, open-label phase I trial in Germany that tested a mutant IDH1 peptide vaccine in humans for the first time. Genomic DNA for TCRB sequencing was extracted from EDTA blood using the DNeasy Blood and Tissue Kit.

Library method: the immunoSEQ multiplex PCR assay. Following the manufacturer's protocol, the hsTCRB Kit was used to amplify rearranged TCR beta chain sequences. TCRB libraries were sequenced on an Illumina MiSeq. Per the original workflow: Demultiplexing, trimming and gene mapping were performed with the kit vendor's proprietary platform. Not all clones reach the TCRdb copy of this immuneACCESS table, which keeps in-frame sequences only. Checked studies attribute under half of the gap to unresolved V genes and leave the rest unexplained. The V and J calls and clone size are taken from that table; D and trimming were inferred from the DNA. Counted in this sample were 100,000 to 150,000 clones; around 80% of them appeared once. 5.5% of the sample rests with the top ten.

The clonotype originates from a man aged 35-49 years with glioma. This chain is built from TRBV19 and TRBJ1-2; TRBD1 fits 8 bases in the junction. Sequences were derived from PBMCs, sampled from a glioma patient whose treatment included an IDH1 peptide vaccine. For the CDR3, the sequence is CASSAPTGAGYGYTF. The DNA sequence reads TGTGCCAGTAGTGCTCCGACAGGGGCGGGCTATGGCTACACCTTC. With the rest looked up from the reference TRBV19 and TRBJ1-2 genes rather than sequenced, the full variable domain is DGGITQSPKYLFRKEGQNVTLSCEQNLNHDAMYWYRQDPGQGLRLIYYSQIVNDFQKGDIAEGYSVSREKKESFPLTVTSAQKNPTAFYLCASSAPTGAGYGYTFGSGTRLTVV.